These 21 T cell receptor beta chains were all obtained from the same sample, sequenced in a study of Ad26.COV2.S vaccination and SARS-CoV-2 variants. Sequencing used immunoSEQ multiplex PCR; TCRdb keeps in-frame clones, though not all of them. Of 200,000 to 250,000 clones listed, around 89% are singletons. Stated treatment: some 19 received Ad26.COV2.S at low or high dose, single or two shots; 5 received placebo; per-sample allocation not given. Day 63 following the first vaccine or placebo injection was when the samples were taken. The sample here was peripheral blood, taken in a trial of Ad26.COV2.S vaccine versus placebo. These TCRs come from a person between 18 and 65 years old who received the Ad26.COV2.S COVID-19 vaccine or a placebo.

The CDR3 loop reads CASSLTPGKLFF. DNA of the CDR3: TGTGCCAGCAGCCTTACACCGGGGAAGCTGTTTTTT. This chain links TRBV5-6 with TRBJ2-2; tentatively, D is TRBD2 (5 bases). Trimming shortened V by 4 bases and J by 12 bases, and 13 bases separated the two germline ends. Germline V gives CDR1 SGHDT, CDR2 YYEEEE. The CDR3 is made up of 12 amino acids.

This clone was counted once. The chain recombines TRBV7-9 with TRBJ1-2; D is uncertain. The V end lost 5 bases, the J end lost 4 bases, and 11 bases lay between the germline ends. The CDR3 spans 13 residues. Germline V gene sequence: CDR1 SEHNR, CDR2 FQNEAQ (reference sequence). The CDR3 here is CASSPPASYGYTF. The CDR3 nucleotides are TGTGCCAGCAGCCCCCCCGCTAGCTATGGCTACACCTTC.

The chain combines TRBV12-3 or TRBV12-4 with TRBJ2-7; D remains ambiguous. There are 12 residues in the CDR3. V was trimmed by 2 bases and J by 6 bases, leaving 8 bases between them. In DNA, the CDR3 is TGTGCCAGCAGTTTAACCCCCGGCGAGCAGTACTTC. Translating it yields CASSLTPGEQYF.

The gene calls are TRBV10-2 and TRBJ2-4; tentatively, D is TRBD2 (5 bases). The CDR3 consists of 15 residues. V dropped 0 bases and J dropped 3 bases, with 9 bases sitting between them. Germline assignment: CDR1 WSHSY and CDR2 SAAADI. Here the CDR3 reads CASSESRVGKNIQYF. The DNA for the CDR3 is TGCGCCAGCAGTGAGTCGCGGGTGGGCAAAAACATTCAGTACTTC.

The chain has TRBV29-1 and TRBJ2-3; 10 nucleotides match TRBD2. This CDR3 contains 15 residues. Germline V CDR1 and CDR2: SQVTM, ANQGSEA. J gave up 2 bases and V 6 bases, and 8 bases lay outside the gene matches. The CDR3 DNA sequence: TGCAGCGTCCGGGGGCTAGCGGGGGCCACAGATACGCAGTATTTT. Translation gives CSVRGLAGATDTQYF.

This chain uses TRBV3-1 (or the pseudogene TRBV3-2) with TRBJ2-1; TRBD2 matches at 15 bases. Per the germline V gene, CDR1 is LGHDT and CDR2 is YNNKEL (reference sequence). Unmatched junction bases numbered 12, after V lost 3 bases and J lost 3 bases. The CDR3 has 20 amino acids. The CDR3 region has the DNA TGTGCCAGCAGCCATTTACCGGGACTAGCGGGAGGAAGGGGCTACAATGAGCAGTTCTTC. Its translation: CASSHLPGLAGGRGYNEQFF.

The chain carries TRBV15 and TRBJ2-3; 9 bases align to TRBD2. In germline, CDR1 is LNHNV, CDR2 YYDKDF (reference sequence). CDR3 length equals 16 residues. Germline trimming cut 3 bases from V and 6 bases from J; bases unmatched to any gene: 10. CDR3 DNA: TGTGCCACCAGCAGGGACCCGGGACTAGCAGAGGATACGCAGTATTTT. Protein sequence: CATSRDPGLAEDTQYF.

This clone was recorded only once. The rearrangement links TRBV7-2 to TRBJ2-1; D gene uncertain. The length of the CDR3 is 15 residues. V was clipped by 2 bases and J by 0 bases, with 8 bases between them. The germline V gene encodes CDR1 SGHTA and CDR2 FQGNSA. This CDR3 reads CASSLSGGSYNEQFF. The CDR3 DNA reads TGTGCCAGCAGCTTATCGGGCGGCTCCTACAATGAGCAGTTCTTC.

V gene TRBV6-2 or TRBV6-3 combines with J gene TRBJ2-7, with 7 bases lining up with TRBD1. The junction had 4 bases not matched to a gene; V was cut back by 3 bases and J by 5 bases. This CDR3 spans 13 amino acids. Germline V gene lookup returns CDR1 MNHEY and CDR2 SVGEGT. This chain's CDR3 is CASSYYTGDEQYF. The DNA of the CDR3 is TGTGCCAGCAGTTATTACACAGGGGACGAGCAGTACTTC.

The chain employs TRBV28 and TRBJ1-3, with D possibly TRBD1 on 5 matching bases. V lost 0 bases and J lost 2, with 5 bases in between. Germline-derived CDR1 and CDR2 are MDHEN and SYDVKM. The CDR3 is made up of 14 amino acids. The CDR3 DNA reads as TGTGCCAGCAGTTTATGGGGGCCTGGAAACACCATATATTTT. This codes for CASSLWGPGNTIYF.

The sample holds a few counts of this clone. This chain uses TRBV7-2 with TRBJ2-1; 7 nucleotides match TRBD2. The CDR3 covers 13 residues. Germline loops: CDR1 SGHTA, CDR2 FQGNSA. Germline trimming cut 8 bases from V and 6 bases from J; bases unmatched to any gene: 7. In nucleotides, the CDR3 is TGTGCCAGCCGACTAGCAGCCGGCAATGAGCAGTTCTTC. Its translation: CASRLAAGNEQFF. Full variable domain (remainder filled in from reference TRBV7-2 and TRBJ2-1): GAGVSQSPSNKVTEKGKDVELRCDPISGHTALYWYRQSLGQGLEFLIYFQGNSAPDKSGLPSDRFSAERTGGSVSTLTIQRTQQEDSAVYLCASRLAAGNEQFFGPGTRLTVL.

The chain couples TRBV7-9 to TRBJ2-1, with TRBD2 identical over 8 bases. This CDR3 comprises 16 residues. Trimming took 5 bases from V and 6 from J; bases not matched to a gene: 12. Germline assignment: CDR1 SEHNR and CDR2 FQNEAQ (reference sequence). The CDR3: CASSRAGTSIVNEQFF. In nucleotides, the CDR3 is TGTGCCAGCAGCAGGGCCGGGACTAGTATTGTCAATGAGCAGTTCTTC.

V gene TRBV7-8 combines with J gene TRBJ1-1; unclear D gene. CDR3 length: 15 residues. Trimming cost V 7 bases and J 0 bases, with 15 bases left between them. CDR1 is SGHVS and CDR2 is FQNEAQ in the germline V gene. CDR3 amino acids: CASKLLGQMNTEAFF. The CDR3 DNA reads TGTGCCAGCAAGCTCTTAGGGCAGATGAACACTGAAGCTTTCTTT. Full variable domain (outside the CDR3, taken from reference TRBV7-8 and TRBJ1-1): GAGVSQSPRYKVAKRGQDVALRCDPISGHVSLFWYQQALGQGPEFLTYFQNEAQLDKSGLPSDRFFAERPEGSVSTLKIQRTQQEDSAVYLCASKLLGQMNTEAFFGQGTRLTVV.

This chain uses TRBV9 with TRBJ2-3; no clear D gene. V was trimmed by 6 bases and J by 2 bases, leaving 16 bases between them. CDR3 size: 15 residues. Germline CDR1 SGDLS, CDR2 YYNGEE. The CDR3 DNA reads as TGTGCCAGCACTCCCGGCGGCAGCTCCACAGATACGCAGTATTTT. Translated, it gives CASTPGGSSTDTQYF. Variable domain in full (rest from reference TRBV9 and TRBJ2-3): DSGVTQTPKHLITATGQRVTLRCSPRSGDLSVYWYQQSLDQGLQFLIQYYNGEERAKGNILERFSAQQFPDLHSELNLSSLELGDSALYFCASTPGGSSTDTQYFGPGTRLTVL.

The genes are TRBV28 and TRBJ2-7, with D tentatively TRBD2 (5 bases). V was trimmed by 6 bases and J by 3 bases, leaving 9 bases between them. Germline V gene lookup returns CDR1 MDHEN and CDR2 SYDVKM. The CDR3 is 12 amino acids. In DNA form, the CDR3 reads TGTGCCAGCAGAGATCGGGGCTACGAGCAGTACTTC. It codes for CASRDRGYEQYF.

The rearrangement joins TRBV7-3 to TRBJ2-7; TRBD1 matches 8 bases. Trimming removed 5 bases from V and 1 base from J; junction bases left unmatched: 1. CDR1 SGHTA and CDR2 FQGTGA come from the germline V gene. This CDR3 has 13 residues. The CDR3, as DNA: TGTGCCAGCAGCCGGACAGGGTCCTACGAGCAGTACTTC. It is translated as CASSRTGSYEQYF.

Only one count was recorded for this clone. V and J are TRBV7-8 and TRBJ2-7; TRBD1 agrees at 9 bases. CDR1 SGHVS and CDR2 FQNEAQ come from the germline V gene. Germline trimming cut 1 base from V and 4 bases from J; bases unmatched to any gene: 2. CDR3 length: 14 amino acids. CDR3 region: CASSLGDREYEQYF. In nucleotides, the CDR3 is TGTGCCAGCAGCTTAGGGGACAGGGAGTACGAGCAGTACTTC.

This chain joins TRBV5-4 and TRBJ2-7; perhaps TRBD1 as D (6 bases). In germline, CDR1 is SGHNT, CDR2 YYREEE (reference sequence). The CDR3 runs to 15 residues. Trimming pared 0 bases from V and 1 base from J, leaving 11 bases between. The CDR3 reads CASSLGQGSSYEQYF. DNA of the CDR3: TGTGCCAGCAGCTTGGGGCAGGGGTCATCCTACGAGCAGTACTTC.

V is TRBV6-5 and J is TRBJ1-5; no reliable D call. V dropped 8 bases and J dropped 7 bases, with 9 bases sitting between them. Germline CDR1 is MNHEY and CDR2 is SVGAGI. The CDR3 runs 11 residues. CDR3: CASGPGQPQHF. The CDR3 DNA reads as TGTGCCAGCGGCCCAGGCCAGCCCCAGCATTTT.

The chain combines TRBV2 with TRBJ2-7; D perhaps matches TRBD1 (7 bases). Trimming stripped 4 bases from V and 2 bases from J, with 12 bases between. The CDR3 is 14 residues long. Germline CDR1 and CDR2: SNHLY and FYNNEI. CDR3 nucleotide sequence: TGTGCCAGCAGTGCTCAGGGGGGACCCTACGAGCAGTACTTC. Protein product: CASSAQGGPYEQYF.

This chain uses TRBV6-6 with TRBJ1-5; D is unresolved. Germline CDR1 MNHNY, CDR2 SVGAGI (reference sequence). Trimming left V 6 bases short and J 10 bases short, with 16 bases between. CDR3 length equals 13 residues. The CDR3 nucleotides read TGTGCCAGCAGAAGAGATCCGAGGGATCCCCAGCATTTT. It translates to CASRRDPRDPQHF.